The source of this T cell receptor beta chain is a study of identical twins. Regarding the study as a whole: Low generation-probability sequences were in excess among twin-shared out-of-frame alpha sequences.

This clonotype was counted many times. Its matching antigen is unknown. The ends were cut back, 3 bases at V and 7 bases at J, with 16 bases in the middle. This CDR3 spans 15 amino acids. TCRdb re-analysed the 5' RACE reads in MiXCR, keeping a single row per CDR3 protein. The repertoire holds some 900,000 distinct CDR3 sequences, 9% to 15% seen once, with around 1.5% in the top ten. The same data also contributed to another study, on yellow fever vaccine responses in identical twins.

This clonotype was sampled from a woman under 30 in good health. Sequencing was performed on PBMCs. This chain joins TRBV12-3 or TRBV12-4 and TRBJ1-5; D is perhaps TRBD1 (6 bases). CDR3 loop: CASSLGTSVGQPQHF. The CDR3 DNA is TGTGCCAGCAGTTTGGGGACATCGGTAGGACAGCCCCAGCATTTT.